This paragraph reports one T cell receptor (beta chain). The antigen remains unidentified. This entry comes from a study of early T cells in non-severe SARS-CoV-2 infection. Turning to the study itself: Unpaired chains resulted from sequencing bulk RNA of unsorted whole blood. Findings and limits, study-wide: VDJdb-based annotation leaned toward anti-spike CD8 responses and missed private and CD4 specificities.

Germline V CDR1 and CDR2: KGHSH, LQKENI. Trimming pared 4 bases from V and 0 bases from J, leaving 16 bases between. This CDR3 comprises 18 residues. TCRdb reprocessed the 5' RACE reads via MiXCR and lists one record per CDR3 protein. This table has tens of thousands of distinct CDR3 sequences, under 15% appearing once. The specimen was whole blood. The chain joins TRBV18 to TRBJ2-6; no clear D gene. The sequence was collected from an adult who was a healthcare worker with PCR-confirmed SARS-CoV-2 infection or an uninfected control (not recorded which). This CDR3 is CASSLIQETDSGANVLTF. Here the CDR3 DNA reads TGTGCCAGCTCACTAATCCAAGAGACTGACTCTGGGGCCAACGTCCTGACTTTC.